What follows are 18 T cell receptor beta chains derived from one specimen sequenced in a study of T cell repertoires in cytomegalovirus infection. TCRdb passed the reads through MiXCR, listing each CDR3 protein once. The table records over 150,000 distinct CDR3 sequences, approximately 20% of them present only once. Specimen: PBMCs. The receptors come from a human donor in good health (CMV status not recorded). Some clones in this sample may be carry-over from other donors' samples.

This clonotype was seen at least ten times. This chain uses TRBV6-1 with TRBJ2-3; possible D gene TRBD2, 5 bases. The V end lost 2 bases, the J end lost 0 bases, and 12 bases lay between the germline ends. The CDR3 is 16 amino acids. In germline, CDR1 is MNHNS, CDR2 SASEGT. CDR3 in DNA: TGTGCCAGCAGTGAACGGTGGGGAGCTAGCACAGATACGCAGTATTTT. Its translation is CASSERWGASTDTQYF.

In this sample, this clonotype turned up a few times. The chain has TRBV6-4 and TRBJ2-1; TRBD2 aligns across 8 bases. In germline, CDR1 is MRHNA, CDR2 SNTAGT. With 3 bases clipped from V and 9 bases from J, the junction kept 4 bases outside the gene matches. The CDR3 covers 13 residues. The chain's CDR3 is CASSETSEGEQFF. The CDR3 DNA reads as TGTGCCAGCAGTGAGACTAGCGAGGGTGAGCAGTTCTTC.

This clonotype was counted a few times. The CDR3 spells CATQQVGQGQPQHF. The CDR3 DNA sequence: TGTGCCACACAACAGGTTGGTCAAGGTCAGCCCCAGCATTTT. This chain links TRBV10-3 with TRBJ1-5; a possible D gene is TRBD1 (5 bases). Germline V gene data show CDR1 as ENHRY and CDR2 as SYGVKD. The CDR3 is 14 amino acids. V lost 10 bases to trimming and J lost 6 bases, with 19 bases between them.

The chain is built from TRBV29-1 and TRBJ1-1, with 12 bases identical to TRBD1. The CDR3 is made up of 17 amino acids. Per the germline V gene, CDR1 is SQVTM and CDR2 is ANQGSEA. The V gene end was trimmed by 3 bases and the J gene end by 2 bases; junction bases not matched to a gene: 10. CDR3 coding DNA: TGCAGCGTTGAGTGGGACAGGGGGCTTTTGTTTAACACTGAAGCTTTCTTT. This gives the protein CSVEWDRGLLFNTEAFF.

The chain links TRBV6-5 to TRBJ1-2, with D perhaps matching TRBD1 (5 bases). Per the germline V gene, CDR1 is MNHEY and CDR2 is SVGAGI. The V gene lost 4 bases and the J gene lost 8 bases, with 17 bases spanning the gap. The CDR3 sequence is 14 residues long. In DNA form, the CDR3 reads TGTGCCAGCAGTTCTCGGGACCCGATTTCAGGCTACACCTTC. The encoded protein is CASSSRDPISGYTF.

The V call is TRBV7-2, the J call TRBJ2-7, with D possibly matching TRBD2 (6 bases). Looked up from germline, CDR1 is SGHTA and CDR2 is FQGNSA. Trimming took 4 bases from V and 4 from J, leaving 11 bases between them. This CDR3 comprises 13 residues. CDR3: CASSSRAGYEQYF. The CDR3 nucleotides are TGTGCCAGCAGCTCCCGGGCGGGGTACGAGCAGTACTTC.

This clonotype was seen a handful of times. This CDR3 is CASSYSRWEGNEQYF. The CDR3, as DNA: TGTGCCAGCAGTTACTCGAGATGGGAGGGAAACGAGCAGTACTTC. The chain employs TRBV6-5 and TRBJ2-7; 7 nucleotides agree with TRBD2. V lost 0 bases and J lost 5; bases outside the gene matches: 7. CDR3 length: 15 amino acids. The germline gives CDR1 MNHEY, CDR2 SVGAGI.

This clonotype was seen ten or more times. CDR3 in DNA: TGTGCCAGCAGCTTAGGATTCGGGGGCAAGACCTACGAGCAGTACTTC. Its protein is CASSLGFGGKTYEQYF. This rearrangement joins TRBV11-3 to TRBJ2-7; D tentatively reads TRBD1 or TRBD2 (6 bases each). Germline V gene sequence: CDR1 SGHNT, CDR2 YENEEA. V shed 1 base and J shed 2 bases, with 15 bases lying between them. The CDR3 totals 16 residues.

This clonotype has just a few counts. The V call is TRBV10-1, the J call TRBJ2-2; tentatively, D is TRBD1 (6 bases). Germline CDR1 and CDR2: WNHNN and SYGVQD (reference sequence). The CDR3 is 15 residues long. V was trimmed by 7 bases and J by 1 base, leaving 13 bases between them. The CDR3 DNA reads TGCGCCAGCACCAGACAGGATGAGAACACCGGGGAGCTGTTTTTT. It is translated as CASTRQDENTGELFF.

This chain joins TRBV3-1 and TRBJ1-2, with a possible D match to TRBD1 (5 bases). V shed 4 bases and J shed 2 bases, with 17 bases lying between them. There are 16 residues in the CDR3. Germline-derived CDR1 and CDR2 are LGHDT and YNNKEL (reference sequence). This CDR3 is CASSPWAGSLNYGYTF. The CDR3 DNA sequence: TGTGCCAGCAGCCCCTGGGCAGGGAGTCTGAACTATGGCTACACCTTC. Complete variable domain (other parts from reference TRBV3-1 and TRBJ1-2): DTAVSQTPKYLVTQMGNDKSIKCEQNLGHDTMYWYKQDSKKFLKIMFSYNNKELIINETVPNRFSPKSPDKAHLNLHINSLELGDSAVYFCASSPWAGSLNYGYTFGSGTRLTVV.

The V gene is TRBV20-1, the J gene TRBJ2-1, with TRBD2 matching 8 bases. The CDR3 is made up of 14 amino acids. Germline loops: CDR1 DFQATT, CDR2 SNEGSKA (reference sequence). Losses at the gene ends were 4 bases for V and 7 bases for J; bases not matched to a gene: 9. DNA of the CDR3: TGCAGTGCTACAACGGGAGGGCCAAGGAATGAGCAGTTCTTC. This sequence encodes CSATTGGPRNEQFF.

J is TRBJ1-5 and V is TRBV2; D uncertain. V was clipped by 6 bases and J by 5 bases, with 14 bases between them. CDR1 SNHLY and CDR2 FYNNEI come from the germline V gene. CDR3 size: 14 residues. The CDR3 protein is CASRIVARDQPQHF. The CDR3 region has the DNA TGTGCCAGCAGGATAGTGGCGCGGGATCAGCCCCAGCATTTT.

This clonotype was recorded at least ten times. V usage is TRBV11-2 and J usage is TRBJ2-3, with D possibly TRBD2 on 6 matching bases. The germline CDR1 and CDR2 sequences are SGHAT and FQNNGV. The CDR3 spans 17 residues. V was cut by 3 bases and J by 3 bases, with 19 bases left in between. CDR3 amino acids: CASSFPGGSGSTDTQYF. In DNA, the CDR3 is TGTGCCAGCAGCTTCCCCGGGGGTAGCGGATCAACAGATACGCAGTATTTT. Together with reference TRBV11-2 and TRBJ2-3, the CDR3 gives the full variable domain: EAGVAQSPRYKIIEKRQSVAFWCNPISGHATLYWYQQILGQGPKLLIQFQNNGVVDDSQLPKDRFSAERLKGVDSTLKIQPAKLEDSAVYLCASSFPGGSGSTDTQYFGPGTRLTVL.

This chain links TRBV6-5 with TRBJ2-1, with TRBD2 identical over 15 bases. Germline V gene data show CDR1 as MNHEY and CDR2 as SVGAGI. The CDR3 is 15 residues long. V shed 6 bases, J shed 9 bases, and the junction held 6 bases outside the gene matches. This CDR3 reads CASRRGLAGGSEQFF. The CDR3 DNA reads as TGTGCCAGCAGACGCGGACTAGCGGGAGGGTCTGAGCAGTTCTTC.

This clonotype was picked up a small number of times. This chain uses TRBV6-6 with TRBJ2-7; D may be TRBD2 (7 bases). In germline, CDR1 is MNHNY, CDR2 SVGAGI (reference sequence). The ends were cut back, 0 bases at V and 8 bases at J, with 17 bases in the middle. The CDR3 has 15 amino acids. CDR3 protein: CASSYSQGLSLKQYF. Here the CDR3 DNA reads TGTGCCAGCAGTTACTCACAGGGACTAAGCTTGAAGCAGTACTTC.

This clonotype occurred many times. The DNA for the CDR3 is TGTGCCAGCAGCTTTAGCGGGAGGGTAACCGGGGAGCTGTTTTTT. Translation gives CASSFSGRVTGELFF. V and J are TRBV7-8 and TRBJ2-2; TRBD2 matches 11 bases. In germline, CDR1 is SGHVS, CDR2 FQNEAQ. The CDR3 loop spans 15 amino acids. Trimming took 3 bases from V and 5 from J; bases not matched to a gene: 2.

This clonotype occurred many times. The gene calls are TRBV7-2 and TRBJ2-2; 9 bases align to TRBD2. From germline, CDR1 is SGHTA and CDR2 FQGNSA. The V segment lost 2 bases and the J segment 5 bases; nucleotides outside the gene matches: 18. The CDR3 totals 20 residues. The chain's CDR3 is CASSLRPRRGGRAGTGELFF. In DNA form, the CDR3 reads TGTGCCAGCAGCTTAAGGCCCAGGCGGGGCGGGAGGGCCGGAACCGGGGAGCTGTTTTTT. Full variable domain (outside the CDR3, taken from reference TRBV7-2 and TRBJ2-2): GAGVSQSPSNKVTEKGKDVELRCDPISGHTALYWYRQSLGQGLEFLIYFQGNSAPDKSGLPSDRFSAERTGGSVSTLTIQRTQQEDSAVYLCASSLRPRRGGRAGTGELFFGEGSRLTVL.

In its sample, this clonotype was seen many times. The rearrangement links TRBV7-2 to TRBJ2-1, with TRBD2 identical over 13 bases. Trimming removed 5 bases from V and 8 bases from J; junction bases left unmatched: 6. The length of the CDR3 is 15 residues. Germline lookup yields CDR1 SGHTA and CDR2 FQGNSA. The CDR3 DNA reads as TGTGCCAGCAGCCGGGGGACTAGCGGGAAGGATGAGCAGTTCTTC. This encodes CASSRGTSGKDEQFF.